A selection of T cell receptor beta chains follows, all from one sample in a study of blood T cells in healthy people across ages. TCRdb passed the 5' RACE reads through MiXCR, listing each CDR3 protein once. This table holds 700,000 or so distinct CDR3 sequences, approximately 40% found once. Sequencing was performed on blood. The receptors here all came from a man at least 80 years old in good health. Both conserved end residues are part of each CDR3. Fields, in order: D gene, J gene, clone size, V gene, CDR3 protein, CDR3 DNA. D genes are given only for firm matches. Clone sizes are given selectively: once, few, many, or a class where the clone is expanded.

TRBD2 TRBJ2-1 - TRBV6-2/TRBV6-3 CASSGTGLAREGEQFF TGTGCCAGCAGTGGGACCGGACTAGCGCGGGAGGGTGAGCAGTTCTTC
- TRBJ1-1 - TRBV20-1 CSARRTQNTEAFF TGCAGTGCTAGAAGAACACAGAACACTGAAGCTTTCTTT
- TRBJ2-2 few TRBV27 CASSTANTGELFF TGTGCCAGCAGTACCGCGAACACCGGGGAGCTGTTTTTT
- TRBJ2-3 - TRBV27 CASRAGTDTQYF TGTGCCAGCAGAGCGGGCACAGATACGCAGTATTTT
- TRBJ1-4 - TRBV9 CASSPNPGKLFF TGTGCCAGCAGCCCAAACCCCGGTAAACTGTTTTTT
TRBD1 TRBJ2-1 once TRBV29-1 CSEDRGRAGEQFF TGCAGCGAAGACAGGGGGCGGGCTGGTGAGCAGTTCTTC
- TRBJ2-7 - TRBV5-5 CASSLDGNNEQYF TGTGCCAGCAGCTTGGACGGAAACAATGAGCAGTACTTC
TRBD1 TRBJ2-7 - TRBV9 CASSPLGGQGAYEQYF TGTGCCAGCAGCCCCCTCGGGGGACAGGGGGCATACGAGCAGTACTTC
TRBD1 TRBJ1-1 - TRBV5-1 CASSEQGTSAEAFF TGCGCCAGCAGCGAACAGGGGACAAGTGCTGAAGCTTTCTTT
- TRBJ2-3 - TRBV6-5 CATSSADTQYF TGTGCCACCAGTAGCGCAGATACGCAGTATTTT
TRBD1 TRBJ1-2 - TRBV7-9 CASSLESGTAYGYTF TGTGCCAGCAGCTTAGAGTCTGGGACAGCATATGGCTACACCTTC
TRBD1 TRBJ2-7 - TRBV28 CASRSGGQPYEQYF TGTGCCAGCAGATCAGGGGGCCAACCCTACGAGCAGTACTTC
- TRBJ2-5 - TRBV20-1 CSAGRQVPKETQYF TGCAGTGCTGGCAGACAGGTGCCTAAAGAGACCCAGTACTTC
TRBD1 TRBJ2-7 few TRBV5-1 CASSLSGQGVDKYF TGCGCCAGCAGCTTGTCGGGACAGGGGGTTGATAAGTACTTC
- TRBJ2-3 - TRBV20-1 CSASMRGADTQYF TGCAGTGCTAGTATGAGGGGGGCAGATACGCAGTATTTT
TRBD2 TRBJ2-1 few TRBV20-1 CSVAQGGRGFYYDEQFF TGCAGTGTTGCCCAGGGCGGGAGGGGGTTTTACTACGATGAGCAGTTCTTC
- TRBJ2-7 - TRBV5-1 CASSGLGMDEQYF TGCGCCAGCAGCGGGCTAGGGATGGACGAGCAGTACTTC
- TRBJ2-7 - TRBV7-2 CASSPQSTESSYEQYF TGTGCCAGCAGCCCCCAATCGACGGAAAGCTCCTACGAGCAGTACTTC
- TRBJ1-5 - TRBV2 CASSAETGIPRQPQHF TGTGCCAGCAGTGCAGAGACAGGAATTCCCCGTCAGCCCCAGCATTTT
- TRBJ1-1 - TRBV20-1 CSAKTGLTRGTEAFF TGCAGTGCTAAAACAGGACTCACCAGGGGCACTGAAGCTTTCTTT
TRBD2 TRBJ2-7 - TRBV27 CASSSPELAGDEQYF TGTGCCAGCAGTTCCCCGGAACTAGCGGGAGACGAGCAGTACTTC
- TRBJ2-3 - TRBV29-1 CSVEVNGAGTDTQYF TGCAGCGTTGAAGTAAACGGGGCGGGCACAGATACGCAGTATTTT
TRBD1 TRBJ1-5 few TRBV29-1 CSVGDRGNNQPQHF TGCAGCGTTGGGGACAGGGGAAACAATCAGCCCCAGCATTTT
- TRBJ2-1 few TRBV4-2 CASSQGENRRYNEQFF TGTGCCAGCAGCCAAGGGGAGAATCGAAGATACAATGAGCAGTTCTTC
TRBD2 TRBJ2-5 - TRBV7-2 CASSYPERGETYNEQYF TGTGCCAGCAGCTACCCGGAGCGGGGAGAAACCTACAATGAGCAGTACTTC
TRBD2 TRBJ2-7 many TRBV6-2/TRBV6-3 CASSDGSGISYEQYF TGTGCCAGCAGTGATGGTAGCGGGATCTCCTACGAGCAGTACTTC
- TRBJ2-7 - TRBV6-2/TRBV6-3 CASTVSSVKVSYNEQYF TGTGCCAGCACTGTCTCGTCGGTGAAGGTCTCCTACAATGAGCAGTACTTC
TRBD2 TRBJ2-5 - TRBV20-1 CSALRIAGRGETQYF TGCAGTGCCCTTCGAATAGCGGGAAGGGGTGAGACCCAGTACTTC
- TRBJ2-3 many TRBV27 CASSLYPPGGQASTDTQYF TGTGCCAGCAGTTTATACCCTCCGGGGGGACAGGCTAGCACAGATACGCAGTATTTT
- TRBJ2-1 - TRBV7-2 CASSTGPASEQFF TGTGCCAGCAGTACAGGACCGGCGAGTGAGCAGTTCTTC
TRBD2 TRBJ2-6 - TRBV5-6 CTSSLGGTGANVLTF TGTACCAGCAGCTTGGGGGGGACTGGGGCCAACGTCCTGACTTTC
- TRBJ2-3 - TRBV11-2 CASSLARITGTQYF TGTGCCAGCAGCTTAGCTCGGATCACAGGTACGCAGTATTTT
TRBD2 TRBJ2-4 - TRBV7-2 CASSLSGGGNEQYF TGTGCCAGCAGCTTATCGGGCGGGGGAAATGAGCAGTACTTC
- TRBJ1-2 few TRBV20-1 CSAREGLGGYTF TGCAGTGCTAGAGAAGGGCTCGGGGGCTACACCTTC
- TRBJ2-1 - TRBV6-2/TRBV6-3 CASSYGGLGNGQFF TGTGCCAGCAGCTACGGGGGCCTTGGGAATGGGCAGTTCTTC
- TRBJ2-5 - TRBV20-1 CSAPGVVVETQYF TGCAGTGCCCCCGGCGTAGTGGTTGAGACCCAGTACTTC
TRBD2 TRBJ2-1 - TRBV29-1 CSVEIAGVVPVQFF TGCAGCGTTGAAATAGCGGGAGTAGTTCCGGTGCAGTTCTTC
- TRBJ1-4 - TRBV2 CASSRERSQGEKLFF TGTGCCAGCAGCAGGGAAAGATCGCAGGGGGAAAAACTGTTTTTT
- TRBJ2-3 - TRBV4-3 CASSPGFTDTQYF TGCGCCAGCAGCCCGGGCTTCACAGATACGCAGTATTTT
- TRBJ2-7 - TRBV29-1 CSVELALFHEQYF TGCAGCGTTGAACTAGCGCTATTCCACGAGCAGTACTTC
- TRBJ2-7 - TRBV28 CASSLPRQGGYEQYF TGTGCCAGCAGTTTACCCAGACAGGGAGGTTACGAGCAGTACTTC
- TRBJ2-3 - TRBV6-5 CASSYFRNTGTQYF TGTGCCAGCAGTTACTTCCGGAACACAGGTACGCAGTATTTT
- TRBJ2-7 - TRBV4-3 CASSQEGLTPTKYF TGCGCCAGCAGCCAAGAGGGCCTAACCCCTACAAAGTACTTC
- TRBJ2-5 once TRBV19 CASSAKRQETQYF TGTGCCAGCTCGGCAAAACGACAAGAGACCCAGTACTTC